The rows below give T cell receptor beta chains drawn from one sample of a study of cytomegalovirus exposure and HLA in healthy donors. TCRdb keeps only in-frame clones here, not all; method: immunoSEQ multiplex PCR. The sample comprises over 80,000 clones, 73% of which are singletons, and over 3% rests with the top ten. The material sequenced was PBMCs. The receptors were gathered from a man in his forties in good health and CMV-seronegative. Each CDR3 is given with its conserved first and last residue. Fields, in order: CDR3 DNA, CDR3 protein, J gene, clone size, D gene, V gene. A D gene is named only where the DNA matches it firmly. Only part of the rows carry a size: once, few, many, or a class if the clone is expanded.

DNA: TGTGCCAGCAGCCCCGGGGCAGGGGGCTTGGAGACCCAGTACTTC
CDR3: CASSPGAGGLETQYF
J: TRBJ2-5
size: few
D: TRBD1
V: TRBV7-9

DNA: TGTGCCAGCAGTTCGGGGACTAGCGGGGGTAGGGAGACCCAGTACTTC
CDR3: CASSSGTSGGRETQYF
J: TRBJ2-5
size: NA
D: TRBD2
V: TRBV27

DNA: TGTGCCAGCAGCCAGGCAGGGGGTCAGCTGTTTTTT
CDR3: CASSQAGGQLFF
J: TRBJ1-4
size: NA
D: TRBD1
V: TRBV4-2

DNA: TGTGCCAGTAGAGTCAGGGGGAGGGAGCTGTTTTTT
CDR3: CASRVRGRELFF
J: TRBJ2-2
size: NA
D: TRBD1
V: TRBV19

DNA: TGCGCCAGCAGCCGAGGAGTCTTGTCCTACAATGAGCAGTTCTTC
CDR3: CASSRGVLSYNEQFF
J: TRBJ2-1
size: NA
D: NA
V: TRBV4-1

DNA: TGTGCCAGCAGTGTTTTCGACAGGGGTTCACCCCTCCACTTT
CDR3: CASSVFDRGSPLHF
J: TRBJ1-6
size: few
D: TRBD1
V: TRBV6-1

DNA: TGTGCCACCAGCAGAGCGGCGAGGGTGGCTGAAGCTTTCTTT
CDR3: CATSRAARVAEAFF
J: TRBJ1-1
size: few
D: NA
V: TRBV15

DNA: TGTGCCAGCAGTGAAGCCTGGACAGGGGCATACAATGAGCAGTTCTTC
CDR3: CASSEAWTGAYNEQFF
J: TRBJ2-1
size: few
D: TRBD1
V: TRBV6-1

DNA: TGTGCCAGCAGCTTGTTAGCGGGGGGGCGCAATGAGCAGTTCTTC
CDR3: CASSLLAGGRNEQFF
J: TRBJ2-1
size: NA
D: TRBD2
V: TRBV5-4

DNA: TGTGCCAGCAGCGTAGCTCTGACAAAGGGGGGGTTCTATGGCTACACCTTC
CDR3: CASSVALTKGGFYGYTF
J: TRBJ1-2
size: NA
D: NA
V: TRBV9

DNA: TGCAGTGCTAGATGGGCTGGCCCTTTC
CDR3: CSARWAGPF
J: TRBJ2-7
size: NA
D: NA
V: TRBV20-1

DNA: TGTGCCAGCTCACCGTCTTTGCGGGACGAGCAGTACTTC
CDR3: CASSPSLRDEQYF
J: TRBJ2-7
size: few
D: NA
V: TRBV18

DNA: TGCAGCGTTGACTTAACCGGGACAGCCTACGGGACCCAGTACTTC
CDR3: CSVDLTGTAYGTQYF
J: TRBJ2-5
size: NA
D: TRBD1
V: TRBV29-1

DNA: TGTGCCAGCAGCTTGCTAGCGGGGGGATCTGAGCAGTTCTTC
CDR3: CASSLLAGGSEQFF
J: TRBJ2-1
size: few
D: TRBD2
V: TRBV7-9

DNA: TGTGCCAGCAGCTCCCAGACAGGGTGGACGCAGTATTTT
CDR3: CASSSQTGWTQYF
J: TRBJ2-3
size: NA
D: TRBD1
V: TRBV7-3

DNA: TGCGCCAGCACCCCCGGGGAGGGTGGTCGAGATACGCAGTATTTT
CDR3: CASTPGEGGRDTQYF
J: TRBJ2-3
size: many
D: TRBD2
V: TRBV4-1

DNA: TGTGCCAGCAGCTTACAGGGGTCGGACGGAAACACCATATATTTT
CDR3: CASSLQGSDGNTIYF
J: TRBJ1-3
size: NA
D: TRBD1
V: TRBV5-4

DNA: TGTGCCAGCAATGCAGGGGCCTACGAGCAGTACTTC
CDR3: CASNAGAYEQYF
J: TRBJ2-7
size: NA
D: NA
V: TRBV2

DNA: TGTGCCAGCAGTGTCTCACCCCCCGCACAGTATAATGAAAAACTGTTTTTT
CDR3: CASSVSPPAQYNEKLFF
J: TRBJ1-4
size: NA
D: NA
V: TRBV2

DNA: TGCGCCAGCAGCCAGTACACAGATACGCAGTATTTT
CDR3: CASSQYTDTQYF
J: TRBJ2-3
size: NA
D: NA
V: TRBV4-1

DNA: TGTGCCAGCAGCCGTACAGAGGGCCGCTCCTACGAGCAGTACTTC
CDR3: CASSRTEGRSYEQYF
J: TRBJ2-7
size: NA
D: NA
V: TRBV7-6

DNA: TGTGCCAGCACCCGGGACAGGGGACTGAGTGAGACCCAGTACTTC
CDR3: CASTRDRGLSETQYF
J: TRBJ2-5
size: NA
D: TRBD1
V: TRBV5-6

DNA: TGTGCCAGCAGTCTGACCTGGGGGGACACTGAAGCTTTCTTT
CDR3: CASSLTWGDTEAFF
J: TRBJ1-1
size: NA
D: NA
V: TRBV6-1

DNA: TGTGCCAGCAGCTTAGGGGACAGGAACTACGAGCAGTACTTC
CDR3: CASSLGDRNYEQYF
J: TRBJ2-7
size: NA
D: TRBD1
V: TRBV7-2

DNA: TGTGCCAGCTCACCAATTGGGGGAGGGTACTTC
CDR3: CASSPIGGGYF
J: TRBJ2-7
size: NA
D: NA
V: TRBV18

DNA: TGTGCCAGCAGTGTCCTTGTTGGGGCAGGGGGAGTTGACACCGGGGAGCTGTTTTTT
CDR3: CASSVLVGAGGVDTGELFF
J: TRBJ2-2
size: once
D: TRBD1
V: TRBV2

DNA: TGTGCCACAGAACAGGGGATGAACACTGAAGCTTTCTTT
CDR3: CATEQGMNTEAFF
J: TRBJ1-1
size: few
D: NA
V: TRBV21-1

DNA: TGTGCCAGCAGCTTAGTTGTGACAGGGGCTAACTATGGCTACACCTTC
CDR3: CASSLVVTGANYGYTF
J: TRBJ1-2
size: NA
D: TRBD1
V: TRBV7-2

DNA: TGTGCCAGCAGCTTAATCGGAGGACAGGGCCGGGTGAACACTGAAGCTTTCTTT
CDR3: CASSLIGGQGRVNTEAFF
J: TRBJ1-1
size: NA
D: TRBD1
V: TRBV7-6

DNA: TGTGCCAGCAGCTTAGGTAGTGGGCCCGTGTCCTACAATGAGCAGTTCTTC
CDR3: CASSLGSGPVSYNEQFF
J: TRBJ2-1
size: NA
D: NA
V: TRBV5-4

DNA: TGCGCCAGCAGCCAAGATTCAACGGGGGGGCTCTATGAGCAGTTCTTC
CDR3: CASSQDSTGGLYEQFF
J: TRBJ2-1
size: NA
D: TRBD2
V: TRBV4-1